This T cell receptor (beta chain) was documented in a study of T-cell memory formation after mild COVID-19. The CDR3 consists of 14 residues. Unmatched junction bases numbered 7, after V lost 2 bases and J lost 5 bases. In germline, CDR1 is GTSNPN, CDR2 SVGIG (reference sequence). About this clonotype: Its antigen is as yet unknown.

Overall study results and limits: Clonal second-wave expansions that peaked on day 37 had unconfirmed SARS-CoV-2 specificity. Clones which contracted sat mainly in CM and EM if CD4+, and in EMRA if CD8+.

One entry per CDR3 protein results from TCRdb running MiXCR on the 5' RACE reads. The sample yields hundreds of thousands of distinct CDR3 sequences, roughly a fifth seen once. This receptor was identified in an adult woman who had mild COVID-19 (a few samples of this study predate the infection). Cell type and time point are not known. Sequences were obtained from PBMCs or a T cell subset sorted from them (not recorded which). This chain joins TRBV30 and TRBJ2-3; 7 bases align to TRBD2. Here the CDR3 reads CAWSQGGSLDTQYF. CDR3 coding DNA: TGTGCCTGGAGTCAAGGCGGGAGCTTAGATACGCAGTATTTT. The entire variable domain, with the rest obtained from reference TRBV30 and TRBJ2-3, is as follows: SQTIHQWPATLVQPVGSPLSLECTVEGTSNPNLYWYRQAAGRGLQLLFYSVGIGQISSEVPQNLSASRPQDRQFILSSKKLLLSDSGFYLCAWSQGGSLDTQYFGPGTRLTVL.